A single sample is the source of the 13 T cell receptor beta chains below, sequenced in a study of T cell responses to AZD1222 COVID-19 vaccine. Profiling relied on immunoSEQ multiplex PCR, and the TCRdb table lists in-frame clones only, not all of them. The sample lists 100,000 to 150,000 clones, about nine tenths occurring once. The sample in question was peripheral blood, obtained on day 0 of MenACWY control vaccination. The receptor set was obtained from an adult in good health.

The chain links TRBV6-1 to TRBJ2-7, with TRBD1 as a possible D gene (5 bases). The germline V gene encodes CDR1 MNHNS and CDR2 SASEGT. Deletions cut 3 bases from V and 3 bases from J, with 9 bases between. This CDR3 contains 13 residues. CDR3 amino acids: CASSETAYYEQYV. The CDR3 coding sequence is TGTGCCAGCAGTGAGACAGCCTACTACGAGCAGTACGTC.

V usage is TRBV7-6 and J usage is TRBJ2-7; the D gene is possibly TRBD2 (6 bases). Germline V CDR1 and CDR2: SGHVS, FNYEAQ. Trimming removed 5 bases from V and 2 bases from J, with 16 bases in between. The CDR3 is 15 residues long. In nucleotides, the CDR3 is TGTGCCAGCAGCCGGAGGCGGGACGACACCTACGAGCAGTACGTC. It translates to CASSRRRDDTYEQYV.

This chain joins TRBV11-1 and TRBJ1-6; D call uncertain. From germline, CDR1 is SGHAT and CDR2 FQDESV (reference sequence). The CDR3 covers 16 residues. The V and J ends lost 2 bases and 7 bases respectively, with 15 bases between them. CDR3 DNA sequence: TGTGCCAGCAGCTTATCGCTTCCCGATAACAATTCACCCCTCCACTTT. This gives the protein CASSLSLPDNNSPLHF.

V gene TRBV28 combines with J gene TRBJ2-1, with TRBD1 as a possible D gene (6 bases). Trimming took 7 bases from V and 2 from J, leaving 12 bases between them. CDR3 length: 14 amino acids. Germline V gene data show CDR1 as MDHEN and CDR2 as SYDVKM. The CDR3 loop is CASTPGQTYNEQFF. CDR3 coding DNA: TGTGCCAGCACCCCGGGACAAACCTACAATGAGCAGTTCTTC.

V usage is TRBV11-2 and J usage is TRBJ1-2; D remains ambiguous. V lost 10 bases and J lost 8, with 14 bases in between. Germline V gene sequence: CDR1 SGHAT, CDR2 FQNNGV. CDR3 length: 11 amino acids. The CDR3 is CATTSVRGYTF. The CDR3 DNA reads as TGTGCCACTACTTCTGTCAGGGGCTACACCTTC.

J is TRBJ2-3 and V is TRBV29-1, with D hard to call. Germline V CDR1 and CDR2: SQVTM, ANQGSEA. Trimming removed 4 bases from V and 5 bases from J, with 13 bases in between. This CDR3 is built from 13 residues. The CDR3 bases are TGCAGCGTTGGGAGAGCGACCGGAGATACGCAGTATTTT. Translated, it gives CSVGRATGDTQYF.

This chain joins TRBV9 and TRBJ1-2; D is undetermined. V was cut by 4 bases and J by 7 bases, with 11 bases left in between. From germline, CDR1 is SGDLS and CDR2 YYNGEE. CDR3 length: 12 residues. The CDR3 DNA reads TGTGCCAGCAGCCCGACCCGGGCTGGCTACACCTTC. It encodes CASSPTRAGYTF.

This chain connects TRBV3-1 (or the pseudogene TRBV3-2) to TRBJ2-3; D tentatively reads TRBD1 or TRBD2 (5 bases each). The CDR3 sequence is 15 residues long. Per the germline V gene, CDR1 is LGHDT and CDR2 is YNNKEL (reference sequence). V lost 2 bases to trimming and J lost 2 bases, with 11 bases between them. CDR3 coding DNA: TGTGCCAGCAGCCAAAGGGACCCATCCACAGATACGCAGTATTTT. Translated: CASSQRDPSTDTQYF.

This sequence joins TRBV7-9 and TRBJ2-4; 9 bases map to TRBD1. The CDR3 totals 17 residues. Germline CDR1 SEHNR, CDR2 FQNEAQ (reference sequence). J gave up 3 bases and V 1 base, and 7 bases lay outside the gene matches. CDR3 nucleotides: TGTGCCAGCAGCTTAGTAGGGACAGGGTCGATCAAAAACATTCAGTACTTC. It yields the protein CASSLVGTGSIKNIQYF.

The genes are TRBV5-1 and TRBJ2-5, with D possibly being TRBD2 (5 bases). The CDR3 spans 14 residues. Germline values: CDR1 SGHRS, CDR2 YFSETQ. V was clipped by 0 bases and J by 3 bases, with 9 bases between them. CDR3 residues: CASSLAAVKETQYF. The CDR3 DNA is TGCGCCAGCAGCTTGGCAGCGGTCAAAGAGACCCAGTACTTC.

For the CDR3, the DNA is TGTGCCAGCAGCCATCAGGGTTTGAGCACAGATACGCAGTATTTT. It codes for CASSHQGLSTDTQYF. The chain joins TRBV3-1 (or the pseudogene TRBV3-2) to TRBJ2-3; D may be TRBD1 (5 bases). Per germline, CDR1 LGHDT and CDR2 YNNKEL (reference sequence). The V end lost 3 bases, the J end lost 0 bases, and 10 bases lay between the germline ends. This CDR3 has 15 residues.

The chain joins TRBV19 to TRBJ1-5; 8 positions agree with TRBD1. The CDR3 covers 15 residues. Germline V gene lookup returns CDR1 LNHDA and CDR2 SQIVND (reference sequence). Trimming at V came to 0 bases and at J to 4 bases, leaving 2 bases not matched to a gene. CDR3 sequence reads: CASSIDRDRNQPQHF. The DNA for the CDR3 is TGTGCCAGTAGTATAGATAGGGACAGGAATCAGCCCCAGCATTTT.

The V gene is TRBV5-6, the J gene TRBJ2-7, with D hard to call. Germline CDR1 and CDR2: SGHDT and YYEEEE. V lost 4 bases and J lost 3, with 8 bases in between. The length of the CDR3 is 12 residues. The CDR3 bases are TGTGCCAGCAGCCCACGGTTCTACGAGCAGTACGTC. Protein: CASSPRFYEQYV.